The T cell receptor beta chain under discussion was sequenced for a study of T cell changes during pregnancy in multiple sclerosis. TCRdb's copy holds only in-frame clones and misses some; the assay was immunoSEQ multiplex PCR. The data hold around 100,000 clones, with about nine tenths observed a single time. The CDR3 has 15 residues. Germline V gene sequence: CDR1 SGHRS, CDR2 YFSETQ. The V and J ends lost 0 bases and 7 bases respectively, with 14 bases between them. The source is a female donor in good health, enrolled as a control in a pregnancy study. The genes are TRBV5-1 and TRBJ1-5; D gene unclear. The sequencing here drew on peripheral blood, taken in the second trimester of pregnancy. The DNA of the CDR3 is TGCGCCAGCAGCTTGGCCCCTGAGGGAGGGCAGCCCCAGCATTTT. As protein: CASSLAPEGGQPQHF.